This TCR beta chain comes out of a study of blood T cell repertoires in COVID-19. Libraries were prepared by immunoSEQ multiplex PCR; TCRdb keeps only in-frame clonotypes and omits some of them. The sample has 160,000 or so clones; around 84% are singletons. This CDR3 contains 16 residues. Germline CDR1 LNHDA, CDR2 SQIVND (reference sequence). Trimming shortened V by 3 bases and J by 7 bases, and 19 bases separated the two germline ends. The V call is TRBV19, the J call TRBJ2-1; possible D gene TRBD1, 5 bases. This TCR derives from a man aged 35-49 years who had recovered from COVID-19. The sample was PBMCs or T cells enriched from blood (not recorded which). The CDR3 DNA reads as TGTGCCAGTAGTATTGGGCAGGGTTTACTGGGGAATGAGCAGTTCTTC. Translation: CASSIGQGLLGNEQFF. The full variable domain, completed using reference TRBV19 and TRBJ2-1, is DGGITQSPKYLFRKEGQNVTLSCEQNLNHDAMYWYRQDPGQGLRLIYYSQIVNDFQKGDIAEGYSVSREKKESFPLTVTSAQKNPTAFYLCASSIGQGLLGNEQFFGPGTRLTVL.